The next 9 T cell receptor beta chains were all read from a single sample in a study of CD8+CD57+ T cells in acquired aplastic anemia. Whoever was chosen for sequencing had shown CD8+CD57+ cell expansion by flow cytometry. Genomic DNA templated the TCR beta VDJ and CDR3 profiling. TCRdb re-analysed the reads in MiXCR, keeping a single row per CDR3 protein. The table includes around 200,000 distinct CDR3 sequences, 63% detected once. What was sequenced was sorted CD4+, CD8+, or CD8+CD57+ T cells (not recorded which) from PBMCs. These receptors were taken from a human donor with aplastic anemia.

V gene TRBV20-1 combines with J gene TRBJ1-2; 7 nucleotides agree with TRBD1. This CDR3 is built from 18 residues. V lost 1 base to trimming and J lost 5 bases; unmatched junction nucleotides: 19. Germline CDR1 and CDR2: DFQATT and SNEGSKA (reference sequence). CDR3 nucleotide sequence: TGCAGTGCTAGAGTCAAGCTAAGGACAGGATCGGGGACTTATGGCTACACCTTC. This translates into CSARVKLRTGSGTYGYTF.

The V call is TRBV15, the J call TRBJ2-5; D is undetermined. Germline V gene lookup returns CDR1 LNHNV and CDR2 YYDKDF (reference sequence). Trimming removed 0 bases at V and 0 bases at J, with 2 bases between. This CDR3 comprises 13 residues. The CDR3: CATSRDNQETQYF. DNA for the CDR3: TGTGCCACCAGCAGAGACAACCAAGAGACCCAGTACTTC.

In its sample, this clonotype was seen many times. The chain couples TRBV30 to TRBJ2-7; 9 bases line up with TRBD1. Germline-derived CDR1 and CDR2 are GTSNPN and SVGIG (reference sequence). With 4 bases clipped from V and 0 bases from J, the junction kept 7 bases outside the gene matches. The CDR3 runs 15 residues. This CDR3 is CAWKVGDRDSYEQYF. CDR3 DNA sequence: TGTGCCTGGAAGGTAGGGGACAGGGACTCCTACGAGCAGTACTTC.

The rearrangement links TRBV7-2 to TRBJ1-3, with D tentatively TRBD1 (5 bases). The CDR3 is 15 residues long. With 5 bases removed from V and 4 bases from J, the gap between germline ends came to 15 bases. CDR1 and CDR2 (germline): SGHTA, FQGNSA. The CDR3 reads CASSPGPSKGNTIYF. The CDR3 bases are TGTGCCAGCAGCCCGGGGCCGTCTAAGGGAAACACCATATATTTT.

J is TRBJ1-1 and V is TRBV20-1, with D perhaps matching TRBD1 (6 bases). Trimming removed 0 bases at V and 2 bases at J, with 16 bases between. In germline, CDR1 is DFQATT, CDR2 SNEGSKA (reference sequence). The CDR3 runs to 16 residues. CDR3 nucleotide sequence: TGCAGTGCTAGAGAGGACAGATGGGGGGGAAACACTGAAGCTTTCTTT. Its translation: CSAREDRWGGNTEAFF.

This chain uses TRBV7-9 with TRBJ2-3; 8 nucleotides match TRBD1. The J call may not be correct, given that the DNA end is closer to TRBJ2-5. The CDR3 has 14 residues. Per the germline V gene, CDR1 is SEHNR and CDR2 is FQNEAQ (reference sequence). The CDR3 loop is CASSWATGEETQYF. CDR3 DNA sequence: TGTGCCAGCAGCTGGGCGACAGGGGAGGAGACCCAGTACTTC.

Concerning this clonotype: The conserved final phenylalanine or tryptophan is absent from the CDR3, which likely points to a read error. This chain uses TRBV7-8 with TRBJ2-7; D is uncertain. Between the trimmed V and J ends, which lost 1 base and 4 bases, there was a span of 11 bases. The germline V gene has CDR1 SGHVS and CDR2 FQNEAQ. The CDR3 contains 14 residues. The CDR3 bases are TGTGCCAGCAGCTTAGTACTGGCGAGATACGAGCAGTACCTC. Amino acids: CASSLVLARYEQYL.

V and J are TRBV7-8 and TRBJ2-1, with 7 bases aligning to TRBD1. The CDR3 spans 13 residues. V lost 3 bases and J lost 13; bases outside the gene matches: 9. The germline gives CDR1 SGHVS, CDR2 FQNEAQ. CDR3 sequence: CASSFNRGEGQFF. Here the CDR3 DNA reads TGTGCCAGCAGCTTTAACAGGGGAGAAGGTCAGTTCTTC.

This chain connects TRBV25-1 to TRBJ2-2, with a possible D match to TRBD1 (6 bases). CDR3 size: 19 residues. Germline loops: CDR1 MGHDK, CDR2 SYGVNS. Deletions cut 5 bases from V and 1 base from J, with 23 bases between. DNA of the CDR3: TGTGCCAGCAGTATCCCACAGGGTCGAGAAGGAAAGAACACCGGGGAGCTGTTTTTT. Protein: CASSIPQGREGKNTGELFF.